This is a list of T cell receptor beta chains from one sample in a study of PD-L1 blockade in urothelial cancer. Measured with immunoSEQ multiplex PCR; TCRdb has only the in-frame clones, and not every one. The repertoire holds about 84,000 clones, with more than 85% as singletons. Sequenced here: PBMCs, sampled around atezolizumab (anti-PD-L1) treatment. All receptors derive from a man between 60 and 75 years old with urothelial cancer. Both conserved end residues are part of each CDR3. A D gene is named only where the DNA matches it firmly. The size of a clone is reported for some rows only, either as once, few or many, or as a class for expanded clones.

>TRBV9|-|-|TRBJ2-3
CASSAAGLAADTQYF
TGTGCCAGCAGCGCGGCTGGGCTAGCAGCCGATACGCAGTATTTT
>TRBV4-1|TRBD1|-|TRBJ1-6
CASSLNTGDSPLHF
TGCGCCAGCAGCCTCAACACAGGGGATTCACCCCTCCACTTT
>TRBV9|-|-|TRBJ2-1
CASSVAQGNEQFF
TGTGCCAGCAGCGTAGCTCAGGGCAATGAGCAGTTCTTC
>TRBV21-1|-|-|TRBJ2-5
CASDRFKETQYF
TGTGCCAGTGACAGGTTTAAAGAGACCCAGTACTTC
>TRBV6-1|-|-|TRBJ2-7
CASSEVSGREQYF
TGTGCCAGCAGTGAGGTGTCAGGGCGAGAGCAGTACTTC
>TRBV30|TRBD1|-|TRBJ1-5
CAWSGQGKTSNQPQHF
TGTGCCTGGAGCGGACAGGGGAAAACGAGCAATCAGCCCCAGCATTTT
>TRBV5-5|TRBD1|-|TRBJ2-7
CASSLLQGDRDPF
TGTGCCAGCAGCTTGTTACAGGGGGACAGGGACCCCTTC
>TRBV18|-|-|TRBJ1-1
CASSPDMRNTEAFF
TGTGCCAGCTCACCAGACATGCGGAACACTGAAGCTTTCTTT
>TRBV10-1|TRBD2|-|TRBJ2-1
CASSESGAGVFYNEQFF
TGCGCCAGCAGTGAGTCCGGCGCGGGAGTCTTCTACAATGAGCAGTTCTTC
>TRBV5-1|-|-|TRBJ1-3
CASSLAPQGSGNTIYF
TGCGCCAGCAGCTTGGCCCCACAGGGCTCTGGAAACACCATATATTTT
>TRBV5-6|TRBD1|-|TRBJ1-2
CASSHITGGSRYGYTF
TGTGCCAGCAGCCATATTACAGGGGGCTCGAGGTATGGCTACACCTTC
>TRBV14|TRBD2|-|TRBJ2-3
CASSQATGLAELYTDTQYF
TGTGCCAGCAGCCAAGCCACGGGACTAGCAGAGCTATACACAGATACGCAGTATTTT
>TRBV19|-|-|TRBJ2-1
CASSWGRGNEQFF
TGTGCCAGTAGTTGGGGCAGGGGCAATGAGCAGTTCTTC
>TRBV18|-|few|TRBJ1-5
CASSQTSGIASGQPQHF
TGTGCCAGCTCACAGACTTCCGGGATCGCGAGTGGACAGCCCCAGCATTTT
>TRBV20-1|-|once|TRBJ2-5
CSAIPQETQYF
TGCAGTGCCATTCCCCAAGAGACCCAGTACTTC
>TRBV6-5|TRBD1|few|TRBJ1-1
CASNRRTGETEAFF
TGTGCCAGCAACCGACGGACAGGGGAAACTGAAGCTTTCTTT
>TRBV7-2|-|-|TRBJ2-1
CASSLSVVEQFF
TGTGCCAGCAGCTTATCGGTCGTTGAGCAGTTCTTC
>TRBV28|TRBD1|-|TRBJ1-1
CARHTGQVRGEDEAFF
TGTGCCAGACATACGGGACAGGTAAGAGGAGAGGATGAAGCTTTCTTT
>TRBV6-5|TRBD2|-|TRBJ2-7
CASRSQRGWGEQYF
TGTGCCAGCAGGAGTCAGCGGGGTTGGGGAGAGCAGTACTTC
>TRBV11-2|-|-|TRBJ2-6
CASSRQVSGANVLTF
TGTGCCAGCAGCAGACAGGTCTCTGGGGCCAACGTCCTGACTTTC
>TRBV30|-|-|TRBJ1-1
CAWRGVLNTEAFF
TGTGCCTGGAGGGGAGTTTTGAACACTGAAGCTTTCTTT
>TRBV7-8|-|-|TRBJ2-5
CASSFQTTGLQETQYF
TGTGCCAGCAGCTTCCAGACGACAGGCCTCCAAGAGACCCAGTACTTC
>TRBV21-1|-|-|TRBJ2-1
CASSNIGGDTYNEQFF
TGTGCCAGCAGCAATATTGGGGGCGATACCTACAATGAGCAGTTCTTC
>TRBV28|-|-|TRBJ2-4
CASSLRTLSNIQYF
TGTGCCAGCAGTTTAAGGACACTTTCGAACATTCAGTACTTC
>TRBV25-1|-|once|TRBJ1-6
CASSLGGGGLHSPLHF
TGTGCCAGCAGTTTGGGAGGGGGGGGGTTGCATTCACCCCTCCACTTT
>TRBV6-4|TRBD1|-|TRBJ1-5
CASSSRTGGSNQPQHF
TGTGCCAGCAGTTCCCGGACAGGGGGTAGCAATCAGCCCCAGCATTTT
>TRBV5-4|-|-|TRBJ1-4
CASSRDSSWGELFF
TGTGCCAGCAGCCGTGACAGCTCTTGGGGCGAACTGTTTTTT
>TRBV29-1|TRBD2|-|TRBJ2-3
CSVEDRRGGTDTQYF
TGCAGCGTTGAAGATCGGAGGGGAGGGACAGATACGCAGTATTTT
>TRBV15|TRBD1|-|TRBJ2-1
CATRLRQGENEQFF
TGTGCCACCAGACTTCGACAGGGCGAGAATGAGCAGTTCTTC
>TRBV5-1|-|once|TRBJ2-5
CASRIGTPQETQYF
TGCGCCAGCCGTATTGGGACACCCCAAGAGACCCAGTACTTC
>TRBV7-2|-|-|TRBJ2-5
CASSPRSGETQYF
TGTGCCAGCAGCCCCCGTTCCGGGGAGACCCAGTACTTC
>TRBV23-1|-|-|TRBJ2-7
CASSQSFLGLRTDLYEQYF
TGCGCCAGCAGTCAATCGTTCCTAGGGTTGAGGACAGACCTTTACGAGCAGTACTTC
>TRBV2|-|-|TRBJ2-5
CASSGQGGETQYF
TGTGCCAGCAGTGGACAGGGAGGAGAGACCCAGTACTTC
>TRBV7-3|-|-|TRBJ2-5
CASSLHGPRGETQYF
TGTGCCAGCAGCCTCCACGGCCCCAGGGGAGAGACCCAGTACTTC
>TRBV4-1|-|-|TRBJ2-3
CASSQARLAASNTQYF
TGCGCCAGCAGCCAAGCAAGGCTCGCGGCCTCCAATACGCAGTATTTT
>TRBV27|-|-|TRBJ1-4
CASSADMGLSEKLFF
TGTGCCAGCAGCGCCGACATGGGGCTAAGCGAAAAACTGTTTTTT
>TRBV5-4|-|once|TRBJ1-1
CASSWSGTEAFF
TGTGCCAGCAGCTGGTCGGGCACTGAAGCTTTCTTT
>TRBV9|-|-|TRBJ2-2
CASSARRMDTGELFF
TGTGCCAGCAGCGCTCGCAGGATGGACACCGGGGAGCTGTTTTTT
>TRBV11-3|TRBD1|-|TRBJ2-7
CASSQEGQGTNEQYF
TGTGCCAGCAGCCAAGAGGGACAGGGCACCAACGAGCAGTACTTC
>TRBV19|TRBD1|-|TRBJ1-5
CASSTGQELLVDQPQHF
TGTGCCAGTAGTACGGGACAGGAACTTTTGGTAGATCAGCCCCAGCATTTT
>TRBV7-2|TRBD2|-|TRBJ2-5
CASSPGTSSRYF
TGTGCCAGCAGTCCCGGGACTAGCAGCCGTTACTTC
>TRBV27|-|-|TRBJ2-7
CASSLSGLGVYEQYF
TGTGCCAGCAGTTTATCGGGGCTAGGGGTCTACGAGCAGTACTTC
>TRBV7-2|TRBD2|once|TRBJ2-7
CASSLAEAGDKPYF
TGTGCCAGCAGCTTAGCGGAAGCGGGGGACAAACCGTACTTC
>TRBV15|TRBD2|once|TRBJ2-7
CATSRDFLTIGGSGEQYF
TGTGCCACCAGCAGAGACTTTCTGACCATCGGGGGGTCAGGCGAGCAGTACTTC
>TRBV5-1|-|-|TRBJ1-5
CASSLAGDNQPQHF
TGCGCCAGCAGCTTGGCGGGGGACAATCAGCCCCAGCATTTT
>TRBV10-1|-|-|TRBJ2-3
CASSGYLTTDTQYF
TGCGCCAGCAGCGGCTACCTGACAACAGATACGCAGTATTTT
>TRBV18|TRBD2|-|TRBJ2-1
CASSPIGYSGRKDEQFF
TGTGCCAGCTCACCGATAGGATATAGCGGGAGGAAAGATGAGCAGTTCTTC
>TRBV28|-|-|TRBJ1-1
CASSPGDKGRAEAFF
TGTGCCAGCAGTCCTGGGGACAAGGGTAGGGCTGAAGCTTTCTTT
>TRBV30|-|once|TRBJ2-3
CAWSPGLSSTDTQYF
TGTGCCTGGAGTCCCGGACTTTCTAGCACAGATACGCAGTATTTT
>TRBV4-1|-|-|TRBJ1-3
CASSQPASSGNTIYF
TGCGCCAGCAGCCAACCGGCTAGCTCGGGAAACACCATATATTTT
>TRBV2|TRBD2|-|TRBJ2-1
CASSTLAGGPGEQFF
TGTGCCAGCAGTACCCTAGCGGGGGGGCCTGGTGAGCAGTTCTTC
>TRBV5-4|-|once|TRBJ2-7
CASSAGYEQYF
TGTGCCAGCAGCGCCGGCTACGAGCAGTACTTC
>TRBV5-1|TRBD2|-|TRBJ2-7
CASSSGGPGDIGEQYF
TGCGCCAGCAGCTCGGGGGGGCCAGGGGATATTGGCGAGCAGTACTTC